The entry below gives a single T cell receptor (beta chain) sequence along with its context. The antigen remains undetermined. Per germline, CDR1 LNHDA and CDR2 SQIVND (reference sequence). This CDR3 is built from 13 residues. V lost 3 bases to trimming and J lost 13 bases, with 16 bases between them. This sample was taken from a study of T cell responses to AZD1222 COVID-19 vaccine. Overall study findings and caveats: Every sample of the repertoires postdated the peak T cell response.

Sequenced by immunoSEQ multiplex PCR; TCRdb stores in-frame clones only, minus some. The sample carries approximately 130,000 clones, more than 80% recorded once. The chain carries TRBV19 and TRBJ1-5; weak D call: TRBD1 (6 bases). This receptor was identified in an adult who received the MenACWY meningococcal vaccine as a control. The source material was peripheral blood, sampled 28 days after the second dose of the MenACWY control vaccine. The CDR3 region has the DNA TGTGCCAGTAGTATGGGGGGCTCAAATCTACAGCATTTT. It translates to CASSMGGSNLQHF. Full variable domain (remainder filled in from reference TRBV19 and TRBJ1-5): DGGITQSPKYLFRKEGQNVTLSCEQNLNHDAMYWYRQDPGQGLRLIYYSQIVNDFQKGDIAEGYSVSREKKESFPLTVTSAQKNPTAFYLCASSMGGSNLQHFGDGTRLSIL.